This entry describes one TCR beta chain. Antigen unknown. TCRdb called the reads again in MiXCR, with one record for every CDR3 protein. The data contain approximately 300,000 distinct CDR3 sequences, approximately 32% of them seen just once; the ten biggest clones take up about 20%. Trimming left V 5 bases short and J 4 bases short, with 20 bases between. Germline V gene data show CDR1 as LNHDA and CDR2 as SQIVND (reference sequence). The CDR3 totals 16 residues. This specimen comes from a study of T cell repertoires in cytomegalovirus infection. About the study: As its CMV epitopes, the study selected recently identified HLA-C-restricted and well-studied HLA-B-restricted targets. Public TCR beta signature analysis indicated the presence of both CMV infection and matching HLA type. Study-wide results and caveats: Cumulative frequency of public TCR beta families picked out carriers of CMV plus the relevant HLA. HLA-C-restricted TCR beta clonotypes specific for CMV led the ex vivo response.

Sequences were derived from cultured PBMCs, sampled from culture after CMV antigen stimulation. The V gene is TRBV19, the J gene TRBJ1-2; no reliable D call. The sequence came from a human donor in good health (CMV status not recorded). Some clones in this sample may be carry-over from other donors' samples. CDR3 residues: CASSFRDTLPLYGYTF. CDR3 DNA sequence: TGTGCCAGTAGTTTTCGTGACACGCTCCCCCTCTATGGCTACACCTTC.